Here is one TCR beta chain with its context. Its antigen is undetermined. CDR3 length: 15 residues. V lost 3 bases to trimming and J lost 7 bases; unmatched junction nucleotides: 4. Germline CDR1 and CDR2: SGHVS and FQNEAQ. The sample belongs to a study of cytomegalovirus exposure and HLA in healthy donors. It was with 60 Vbeta and 13 Jbeta primers that the PCR ran. Produced via immunoSEQ multiplex PCR; TCRdb's table is partial and in-frame only. The sample carries approximately 190,000 clones, 84% recorded once. Nominally healthy donors were sampled, though unrecorded immune exposures were likely. General study points: CMV serostatus was the sole immune exposure data available. Most TCR beta V segments were productive about 87% or about 30% of the time in an earlier analysis. Sequencing probably produced one cluster of sequence variants that were highly shared.

The J gene is TRBJ1-6, the V gene TRBV7-8, with TRBD1 identical over 9 bases. The clonotype originates from a boy between 5 and 17 years old in good health and CMV-seronegative. The sequenced sample was PBMCs. CDR3 in DNA: TGTGCCAGCAGCTTTGGGACAGGGACAAATTCACCCCTCCACTTT. Translation gives CASSFGTGTNSPLHF. The whole variable domain, filled in from reference TRBV7-8 and TRBJ1-6, reads GAGVSQSPRYKVAKRGQDVALRCDPISGHVSLFWYQQALGQGPEFLTYFQNEAQLDKSGLPSDRFFAERPEGSVSTLKIQRTQQEDSAVYLCASSFGTGTNSPLHFGNGTRLTVT.